Reported below is one T cell receptor (beta chain). Antigen: not known. These data belong to a study of shared clonotypes between healthy human individuals. Overall study context: CD4 naive cells filled three plates per donor, CD4 memory three, CD8 naive two and CD8 memory one. The study, taken as a whole, reports: Across subsets, estimated richness was generally greater for naive than for memory populations. Non-shared clonotypes showed lower generation probabilities than clonotypes common to all four donors.

The CDR3 loop spans 12 amino acids. Looked up from germline, CDR1 is MNHNY and CDR2 is SVGAGI (reference sequence). The V end was cut by 6 bases, the J end by 3 bases, with 6 bases between. Sorted-subset replicate PCRs used approximately 200 ng of genomic DNA. This amount corresponded to about 30,000 T cell genomes. Generated by immunoSEQ multiplex PCR, the TCRdb table keeps only in-frame clones and is missing some. The sample contains around 2,000,000 clones, 85% to 95% of which appear only once. This clonotype was sampled from a man aged 18 to 29 in good health. Sequenced input: naive CD4+ T cells sorted from blood. Described subset: CD45RA+ positively selected. The chain uses TRBV6-6 and TRBJ1-5; D is undetermined. The CDR3 DNA reads TGTGCCAGCAGAAGACTCAATCAGCCCCAGCATTTT. It encodes CASRRLNQPQHF.